This passage covers 16 T cell receptor beta chains from one sample sequenced in a study of post-analysis software for immune sequencing data. The TCR beta cDNA libraries contained unique molecular identifiers. TCRdb re-called the PCR reads with MiXCR, one entry per CDR3 protein. The sample contains about 800,000 distinct CDR3 sequences, about 27% of which appear only once. Overall study findings and caveats: When patients were compared with controls, a handful of TRBV segments were more frequent, TRBV5-6, TRBV5-1 and TRBV20-1 among them.

These receptors' antigens are unknown. Material for sequencing was blood. These receptors came from a girl aged 5-17 years with multiple sclerosis.

This clonotype showed up many times. CDR3 protein: CASSSRTGSPYEQYF. DNA of the CDR3: TGCGCCAGCAGCTCCCGGACAGGATCACCCTACGAGCAGTACTTC. V is TRBV5-1 and J is TRBJ2-7; 7 bases align to TRBD1. CDR3 size: 15 residues. Trimming at V came to 3 bases and at J to 2 bases, leaving 8 bases not matched to a gene. Germline loops: CDR1 SGHRS, CDR2 YFSETQ.

The chain uses TRBV7-2 and TRBJ2-5; D may be TRBD1 or TRBD2 (5 bases each). Trimming removed 5 bases at V and 13 bases at J, with 20 bases between. There are 13 residues in the CDR3. Germline CDR1 SGHTA, CDR2 FQGNSA. CDR3 protein: CASSLPGDGAGYF. The CDR3 DNA is TGTGCCAGCAGCCTCCCGGGCGATGGGGCGGGGTACTTC.

V gene TRBV7-2 combines with J gene TRBJ2-6; D call uncertain. V lost 5 bases and J 2 bases, leaving 10 bases between the germline ends. Germline CDR1 is SGHTA and CDR2 is FQGNSA. The CDR3 contains 15 residues. CDR3 residues: CASSVNKAGANVLTF. Here the CDR3 DNA reads TGTGCCAGCAGCGTAAACAAGGCTGGGGCCAACGTCCTGACTTTC.

This chain joins TRBV20-1 and TRBJ2-3; 7 bases fit TRBD2. Per the germline V gene, CDR1 is DFQATT and CDR2 is SNEGSKA (reference sequence). V gave up 6 bases and J gave up 2 bases; unmatched junction bases: 11. The CDR3 has 15 residues. CDR3: CSATEGGRDTDTQYF. For the CDR3, the DNA is TGCAGTGCAACAGAAGGTGGGAGGGACACAGATACGCAGTATTTT.

This clonotype was counted between two and nine times. The rearrangement uses TRBV7-2 and TRBJ2-1, with D hard to call. The germline V gene has CDR1 SGHTA and CDR2 FQGNSA. CDR3 length equals 13 residues. V shed 1 base and J shed 8 bases, with 9 bases lying between them. The CDR3 loop is CASSLVLIYEQFF. The DNA for the CDR3 is TGTGCCAGCAGCTTAGTTTTGATTTATGAGCAGTTCTTC.

J is TRBJ1-4 and V is TRBV6-6, with a possible D match to TRBD1 (5 bases). From germline, CDR1 is MNHNY and CDR2 SVGAGI (reference sequence). CDR3 size: 15 residues. Trimming stripped 6 bases from V and 5 bases from J, with 16 bases between. The CDR3, as DNA: TGTGCCAGCAGCCTCCAGGGACCCATCAATGAAAAACTGTTTTTT. This codes for CASSLQGPINEKLFF.

The gene calls are TRBV11-2 and TRBJ2-7; 12 bases map to TRBD2. The V gene end was trimmed by 8 bases and the J gene end by 0 bases; junction bases not matched to a gene: 14. The length of the CDR3 is 18 residues. The germline V gene encodes CDR1 SGHAT and CDR2 FQNNGV. This chain's CDR3 is CASSNFLAGGISSYEQYF. The CDR3 DNA reads TGTGCCAGCTCAAATTTCCTAGCGGGAGGGATTAGCTCCTACGAGCAGTACTTC.

This clonotype was seen only a few times. V gene TRBV7-2 combines with J gene TRBJ2-3; D could derive from TRBD1 or TRBD2 (6 bases each). The CDR3 is 15 residues long. Trimming took off 3 bases at V and 0 bases at J, with 10 bases between the two ends. Germline lookup yields CDR1 SGHTA and CDR2 FQGNSA. The CDR3 region has the DNA TGTGCCAGCAGCTTCCGGGGGCTTAGCACAGATACGCAGTATTTT. It yields the protein CASSFRGLSTDTQYF.

The sample holds a few counts of this clonotype. The chain carries TRBV29-1 and TRBJ1-2, with D unclear. Trimming shortened V by 8 bases and J by 8 bases, and 15 bases separated the two germline ends. Germline CDR1 is SQVTM and CDR2 is ANQGSEA. The CDR3 runs 11 residues. CDR3 nucleotides: TGCAGCACCCCAGACATTATGGGCTACACCTTC. Its translation: CSTPDIMGYTF. Supplemented by reference TRBV29-1 and TRBJ1-2, the full variable domain reads SAVISQKPSRDICQRGTSLTIQCQVDSQVTMMFWYRQQPGQSLTLIATANQGSEATYESGFVIDKFPISRPNLTFSTLTVSNMSPEDSSIYLCSTPDIMGYTFGSGTRLTVV.

The rearrangement uses TRBV5-1 and TRBJ1-1; D is unclear. The germline V and J ends were trimmed by 1 base and 4 bases, with 20 bases remaining between them. Germline V gives CDR1 SGHRS, CDR2 YFSETQ. The CDR3 has 17 amino acids. The CDR3 reads CASSLSLGRAKSTEAFF. In DNA, the CDR3 is TGCGCCAGCAGCTTGTCTCTGGGTCGGGCTAAGAGCACTGAAGCTTTCTTT. The full variable domain, rest sourced from reference TRBV5-1 and TRBJ1-1, is KAGVTQTPRYLIKTRGQQVTLSCSPISGHRSVSWYQQTPGQGLQFLFEYFSETQRNKGNFPGRFSGRQFSNSRSEMNVSTLELGDSALYLCASSLSLGRAKSTEAFFGQGTRLTVV.

V usage is TRBV6-6 and J usage is TRBJ2-7; 11 bases agree with TRBD1. V was pared by 2 bases and J by 4 bases, with 4 bases of the junction left unmatched. CDR1 is MNHNY and CDR2 is SVGAGI in the germline V gene (reference sequence). The length of the CDR3 is 15 residues. The CDR3 sequence: CASSYDGQGAYEQYF. The CDR3 DNA is TGTGCCAGCAGTTACGATGGACAGGGGGCTTACGAGCAGTACTTC.

In its sample, this clonotype was seen a few times. J is TRBJ2-3 and V is TRBV6-2 or TRBV6-3; 14 bases are shared with TRBD2. V dropped 6 bases and J dropped 6; count of bases not matched to a gene: 11. Germline V gives CDR1 MNHEY, CDR2 SVGEGT. The CDR3 has 17 amino acids. The CDR3 nucleotides read TGTGCCAGCAGCCTCGAGACTAGCGGGAGGGTGTTGGATACGCAGTATTTT. Its translation: CASSLETSGRVLDTQYF.

This clonotype was seen repeatedly, ten times or more. CDR3 residues: CASSQGAASPDEQFF. CDR3 DNA: TGCGCCAGCAGCCAAGGGGCTGCCTCCCCCGATGAGCAGTTCTTC. V is TRBV4-3 and J is TRBJ2-1; D call uncertain. Trimming left V 1 base short and J 8 bases short, with 15 bases between. This CDR3 spans 15 amino acids. Germline assignment: CDR1 LGHNA and CDR2 YSLEER.

This clonotype was counted a few times. This CDR3 is CASSAPSSGGARGSYNEQFF. The CDR3 DNA follows: TGCGCCAGCAGCGCCCCGAGTAGCGGGGGGGCGAGGGGCTCCTACAATGAGCAGTTCTTC. This chain connects TRBV5-1 to TRBJ2-1; 11 nucleotides align to TRBD2. In germline, CDR1 is SGHRS, CDR2 YFSETQ. With 4 bases clipped from V and 0 bases from J, the junction kept 15 bases outside the gene matches. This CDR3 is built from 20 residues.

This chain joins TRBV7-2 and TRBJ2-1; D gene uncertain. CDR3 length equals 13 residues. Trimming left V 5 bases short and J 7 bases short, with 12 bases between. Germline-derived CDR1 and CDR2 are SGHTA and FQGNSA. The CDR3 protein is CASSPGFRNEQFF. DNA of the CDR3: TGTGCCAGCAGCCCCGGATTTCGGAATGAGCAGTTCTTC.

This chain connects TRBV28 to TRBJ2-2; TRBD1 matches at 9 bases. The CDR3 runs 15 residues. Unmatched junction bases numbered 6, after V lost 10 bases and J lost 0 bases. Germline CDR1 is MDHEN and CDR2 is SYDVKM. The DNA of the CDR3 is TGTGCCACCCGTCGGACAGGGGCGAACACCGGGGAGCTGTTTTTT. Its translation is CATRRTGANTGELFF.